What follows are 24 T cell receptor beta chains derived from one specimen sequenced in a study of OX40 agonist ivuxolimab in advanced cancers. Generated by immunoSEQ multiplex PCR, the TCRdb table keeps only in-frame clones and is missing some. This sample has roughly 76,000 clones, with approximately 90% found just once. Source: CD4+ or CD8+ T cells sorted from blood, taken in a trial of the OX40 agonist ivuxolimab. These receptors all stem from an adult with an advanced solid tumor such as melanoma, head and neck, liver or kidney cancer.

This clone was picked up one time. The chain combines TRBV5-8 with TRBJ1-2; the D gene is possibly TRBD1 (5 bases). Germline V gives CDR1 SGHTS, CDR2 YDEGEE. The CDR3 has 13 amino acids. V was pared by 4 bases and J by 4 bases, with 11 bases between. The CDR3 DNA reads as TGTGCCAGCAGCCAGGGAATCACCTATGGCTACACCTTC. This gives the protein CASSQGITYGYTF. Complete variable domain (other parts from reference TRBV5-8 and TRBJ1-2): EAGVTQSPTHLIKTRGQQATLRCSPISGHTSVYWYQQALGLGLQFLLWYDEGEERNRGNFPPRFSGRQFPNYSSELNVNALELEDSALYLCASSQGITYGYTFGSGTRLTVV.

CDR3 residues: CASRGGRAEAFF. CDR3 sequence (DNA): TGTGCCAGCAGAGGGGGGAGGGCTGAAGCTTTCTTT. The rearrangement uses TRBV6-6 and TRBJ1-1, with a weak D call TRBD1 (6 bases). V was shortened by 6 bases and J by 6 bases, with 11 bases between the two germline ends. This CDR3 comprises 12 residues. Germline CDR1 is MNHNY and CDR2 is SVGAGI (reference sequence).

This chain connects TRBV7-3 to TRBJ2-2, with TRBD2 matching over 7 bases. V shed 4 bases, J shed 4 bases, and the junction held 6 bases outside the gene matches. Looked up from germline, CDR1 is SGHTA and CDR2 is FQGTGA. The length of the CDR3 is 15 residues. CDR3 coding DNA: TGTGCCAGCAGCTCCTCTGGGGGGGGCACCGGGGAGCTGTTTTTT. It is translated as CASSSSGGGTGELFF.

J is TRBJ1-5 and V is TRBV19, with 12 bases lining up with TRBD1. The CDR3 is 17 residues long. The germline CDR1 and CDR2 sequences are LNHDA and SQIVND (reference sequence). V lost 3 bases to trimming and J lost 2 bases; unmatched junction nucleotides: 5. The CDR3 coding sequence is TGTGCCAGTAGTATGGGACAGGGGGCCGAAGGCAATCAGCCCCAGCATTTT. Encoded protein: CASSMGQGAEGNQPQHF.

This clone has only one observation. J is TRBJ2-7 and V is TRBV2; 7 bases fit TRBD1. The CDR3 sequence is 14 residues long. Germline V lookup: CDR1 SNHLY, CDR2 FYNNEI. V lost 0 bases to trimming and J lost 6 bases; unmatched junction nucleotides: 5. The CDR3 loop reads CASSEAGTVREQYF. The CDR3 nucleotides are TGTGCCAGCAGTGAAGCCGGGACAGTTCGCGAGCAGTACTTC.

In its sample, this clone was seen a few times. The chain has TRBV19 and TRBJ2-6; unclear D gene. Trimming removed 3 bases from V and 1 base from J, with 10 bases in between. Germline V gives CDR1 LNHDA, CDR2 SQIVND (reference sequence). This CDR3 contains 16 residues. The CDR3: CASSMFEGSGANVLTF. CDR3 DNA: TGTGCCAGTAGTATGTTTGAAGGATCTGGGGCCAACGTCCTGACTTTC.

The chain employs TRBV27 and TRBJ2-7, with a possible D match to TRBD2 (6 bases). Trimming removed 4 bases from V and 4 bases from J, with 20 bases in between. This CDR3 comprises 16 residues. The V gene's germline CDR1 is MNHEY and CDR2 SMNVEV (reference sequence). Written as DNA, the CDR3 is TGTGCCAGCAGTTCGCGTCCGGGACTCCCCAATTACGAGCAGTACTTC. It codes for CASSSRPGLPNYEQYF.

The J gene is TRBJ2-7, the V gene TRBV7-9, with unresolved D. The CDR3 covers 12 residues. The germline V gene has CDR1 SEHNR and CDR2 FQNEAQ (reference sequence). The V end was cut by 2 bases, the J end by 5 bases, with 7 bases between. CDR3: CASSLNSDEQYF. CDR3 in DNA: TGTGCCAGCAGCTTAAACTCTGACGAGCAGTACTTC.

The chain recombines TRBV19 with TRBJ2-7; no reliable D call. Germline V gives CDR1 LNHDA, CDR2 SQIVND (reference sequence). The CDR3 has 12 residues. Trimming removed 1 base from V and 5 bases from J, with 6 bases in between. The CDR3 bases are TGTGCCAGTAGTATAGTGGGCAACGAGCAGTACTTC. This encodes CASSIVGNEQYF.

This sequence joins TRBV19 and TRBJ1-2; D remains ambiguous. The CDR3 length is 16 residues. Germline CDR1 reads LNHDA; CDR2 reads SQIVND (reference sequence). V was pared by 1 base and J by 4 bases, with 16 bases between. The CDR3 DNA is TGTGCCAGTAGTATAGTAGACAACAGTCCTGTCTATGGCTACACCTTC. It is translated as CASSIVDNSPVYGYTF.

This chain connects TRBV14 to TRBJ1-1; weak D call: TRBD1 (5 bases). The CDR3 is made up of 13 amino acids. Germline V gene data show CDR1 as SGHDN and CDR2 as FVKESK. Trimming removed 5 bases at V and 12 bases at J, with 19 bases between. This CDR3 is CASSRGGATETFF. CDR3 nucleotide sequence: TGTGCCAGCAGCAGGGGTGGGGCAACGGAAACTTTCTTT.

The chain uses TRBV27 and TRBJ2-1; 10 bases agree with TRBD1. Per germline, CDR1 MNHEY and CDR2 SMNVEV (reference sequence). V was clipped by 5 bases and J by 1 base; unmatched bases: 8. This CDR3 is 17 amino acids long. CDR3 sequence (DNA): TGTGCCAGCAGTCCGGCCGGGACAGGGGTTTCCTACAATGAGCAGTTCTTC. Protein sequence: CASSPAGTGVSYNEQFF.

The J gene is TRBJ2-7, the V gene TRBV9; TRBD1 matches 7 bases. V lost 4 bases and J lost 3; bases outside the gene matches: 10. From germline, CDR1 is SGDLS and CDR2 YYNGEE. This CDR3 spans 15 amino acids. The CDR3 DNA reads as TGTGCCAGCAGCCCAGGGGACAGTTGGGGCTACGAGCAGTACTTC. It translates to CASSPGDSWGYEQYF.

This chain joins TRBV18 and TRBJ2-7, with unresolved D. Trimming shortened V by 8 bases and J by 2 bases, and 19 bases separated the two germline ends. The germline gives CDR1 KGHSH, CDR2 LQKENI. The CDR3 consists of 15 residues. The CDR3 nucleotides read TGTGCCAGCGCAAATCCAGTGGGGTATCCCTACGAGCAGTACTTC. Translating it yields CASANPVGYPYEQYF. Combining the CDR3 with reference TRBV18 and TRBJ2-7 gives the whole variable domain NAGVMQNPRHLVRRRGQEARLRCSPMKGHSHVYWYRQLPEEGLKFMVYLQKENIIDESGMPKERFSAEFPKEGPSILRIQQVVRGDSAAYFCASANPVGYPYEQYFGPGTRLTVT.

The J gene is TRBJ2-4, the V gene TRBV9; TRBD2 might be the D (5 bases). CDR3 length: 16 residues. V was shortened by 0 bases and J by 0 bases, with 10 bases between the two germline ends. The germline V gene encodes CDR1 SGDLS and CDR2 YYNGEE. The CDR3, as DNA: TGTGCCAGCAGCGTAGCCGGGGAGCTAGCCAAAAACATTCAGTACTTC. This codes for CASSVAGELAKNIQYF.

This clone was counted a single time. The limits of the CDR3 on the DNA are not certain, so only TCRdb's listed CDR3 is given. J is TRBJ2-7 and V is TRBV7-3; the table's D call, TRBD2, has no DNA check behind it. Germline lookup yields CDR1 SGHTA and CDR2 FQGTGA. Termini included, the CDR3 measures 14 amino acids. CDR3 region: CASSFGPGGYEQYF.

J is TRBJ2-7 and V is TRBV27; a weak D match, TRBD1 (5 bases). Trimming cost V 2 bases and J 4 bases, with 18 bases left between them. The germline V gene encodes CDR1 MNHEY and CDR2 SMNVEV (reference sequence). The CDR3 loop spans 16 amino acids. CDR3 nucleotide sequence: TGTGCCAGCAGTTTAACCGGTGGGAAGGGGCCTTACGAGCAGTACTTC. It translates to CASSLTGGKGPYEQYF.

The CDR3 region has the DNA TGTGCCAGCAAACCTCGTTCGGAGAACAATGAGCAGTTCTTC. It encodes CASKPRSENNEQFF. This chain links TRBV11-3 with TRBJ2-1; D remains unclear. This CDR3 has 14 residues. V shed 7 bases and J shed 5 bases, with 15 bases lying between them. Looked up from germline, CDR1 is SGHNT and CDR2 is YENEEA.

The J gene is TRBJ1-6, the V gene TRBV7-9; D possibly corresponds to TRBD1 (6 bases). CDR1 is SEHNR, CDR2 FQNEAQ, per germline (reference sequence). V lost 4 bases and J lost 12, with 13 bases in between. The CDR3 covers 13 residues. In nucleotides, the CDR3 is TGTGCCAGCAGCTCGGACAGTGGGGAACCCCTCCACTTT. It specifies CASSSDSGEPLHF.

This chain links TRBV6-1 with TRBJ1-2; TRBD1 agrees at 8 bases. The CDR3 contains 14 residues. V trimming: 1 base; J trimming: 2 bases; junction bases outside the gene matches: 0. Germline lookup yields CDR1 MNHNS and CDR2 SASEGT. The CDR3 loop reads CASSEGTGNYGYTF. CDR3 DNA: TGTGCCAGCAGTGAAGGGACAGGGAACTATGGCTACACCTTC.

V and J are TRBV15 and TRBJ2-5; TRBD2 is a possible D gene (5 bases). CDR1 and CDR2 (germline): LNHNV, YYDKDF (reference sequence). The CDR3 is made up of 14 amino acids. V was clipped by 0 bases and J by 3 bases, with 8 bases between them. The CDR3 region is CATSRESGEETQYF. Written as DNA, the CDR3 is TGTGCCACCAGCAGAGAGTCCGGGGAAGAGACCCAGTACTTC. The whole variable domain, remainder taken from reference TRBV15 and TRBJ2-5, is DAMVIQNPRYQVTQFGKPVTLSCSQTLNHNVMYWYQQKSSQAPKLLFHYYDKDFNNEADTPDNFQSRRPNTSFCFLDIRSPGLGDTAMYLCATSRESGEETQYFGPGTRLLVL.

J is TRBJ1-2 and V is TRBV13; 9 bases are a match to TRBD1. The V gene's germline CDR1 is PRHDT and CDR2 FYEKMQ (reference sequence). The CDR3 is made up of 15 amino acids. V lost 4 bases, J lost 3 bases, and 6 bases stayed unmatched. CDR3 in DNA: TGTGCCAGCAGCTCTATGACAGGGGGGGACTATGGCTACACCTTC. Translated, it gives CASSSMTGGDYGYTF.

The chain is built from TRBV5-8 and TRBJ2-1; the match to TRBD1 covers 9 bases. Germline V lookup: CDR1 SGHTS, CDR2 YDEGEE. This CDR3 has 14 residues. V shed 6 bases, J shed 2 bases, and the junction held 3 bases outside the gene matches. The CDR3 DNA sequence: TGTGCCAGCACGACAGGGGGGGCCTACAATGAGCAGTTCTTC. This translates into CASTTGGAYNEQFF.

The chain carries TRBV11-2 and TRBJ2-2, with TRBD1 as a possible D gene (6 bases). Germline loops: CDR1 SGHAT, CDR2 FQNNGV. Trimming pared 4 bases from V and 0 bases from J, leaving 15 bases between. The CDR3 loop spans 17 amino acids. CDR3 DNA sequence: TGTGCCAGCAGCTCACGACTGACAGGACCGAACACCGGGGAGCTGTTTTTT. Its protein product is CASSSRLTGPNTGELFF.